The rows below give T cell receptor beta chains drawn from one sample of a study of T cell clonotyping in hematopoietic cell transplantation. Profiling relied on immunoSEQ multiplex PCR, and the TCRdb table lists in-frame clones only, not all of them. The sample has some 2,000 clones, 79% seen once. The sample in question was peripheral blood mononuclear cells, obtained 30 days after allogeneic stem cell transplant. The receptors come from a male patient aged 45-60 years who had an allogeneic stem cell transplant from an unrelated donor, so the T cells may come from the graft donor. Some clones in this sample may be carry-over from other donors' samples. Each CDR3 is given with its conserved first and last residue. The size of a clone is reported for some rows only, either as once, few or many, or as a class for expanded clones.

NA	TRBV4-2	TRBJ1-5	CASSQDRGFPYQPQHF
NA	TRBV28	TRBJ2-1	CASSRPGQVYNEQFF
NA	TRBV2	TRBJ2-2	CASRMAWGRNTGELFF
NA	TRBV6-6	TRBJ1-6	CASSYYAGYNSPLHF
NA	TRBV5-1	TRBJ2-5	CASSGTAKETQYF
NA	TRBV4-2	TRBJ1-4	CASSLEVGEKLFF
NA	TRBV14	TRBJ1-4	CASSLLYWEKLFF
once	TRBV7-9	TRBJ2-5	CASSPRTSGKETQYF
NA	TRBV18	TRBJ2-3	CASSIFTDTQYF
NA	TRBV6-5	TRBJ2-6	CASSRDRSGANVLTF
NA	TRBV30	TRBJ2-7	CAWSRSPYEQYF
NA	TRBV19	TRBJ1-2	CASTQGTGVLIHGYTF
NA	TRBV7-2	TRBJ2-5	CASSGRTSGGAGETQYF
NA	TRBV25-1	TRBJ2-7	CASSEEGRGARYEQYF
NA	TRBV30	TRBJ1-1	CAWSVLSEAFF
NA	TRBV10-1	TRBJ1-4	CASSEGFATNEKLFF
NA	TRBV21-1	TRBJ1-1	CASSKEGGSHTEAFF
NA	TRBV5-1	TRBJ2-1	CASSPRQWSGVRDEQFF
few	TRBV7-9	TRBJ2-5	CASSLGLAGQETQYF
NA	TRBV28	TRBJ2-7	CASSPPSRGSYEQYF
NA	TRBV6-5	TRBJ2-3	CASSSGTTTDTQYF
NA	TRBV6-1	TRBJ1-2	CASELTGEAAGYTF
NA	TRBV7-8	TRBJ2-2	CASSQGPVNTGELFF
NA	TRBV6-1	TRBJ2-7	CASSPAGQSYEQYF
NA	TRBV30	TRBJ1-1	CAWSVRPWNTEAFF
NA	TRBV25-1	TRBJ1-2	CASSDWGGDGYTF
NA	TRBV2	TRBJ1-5	CASSVPEGGQPQHF
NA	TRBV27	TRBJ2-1	CASSPAAGERYNEQFF
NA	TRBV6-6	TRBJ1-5	CASSFGTPVDQPQHF
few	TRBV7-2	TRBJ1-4	CASSSQGGPNEKLFF
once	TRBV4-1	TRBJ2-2	CASSLMAELNTGELFF
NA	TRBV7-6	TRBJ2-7	CASSLTVNYEQYF